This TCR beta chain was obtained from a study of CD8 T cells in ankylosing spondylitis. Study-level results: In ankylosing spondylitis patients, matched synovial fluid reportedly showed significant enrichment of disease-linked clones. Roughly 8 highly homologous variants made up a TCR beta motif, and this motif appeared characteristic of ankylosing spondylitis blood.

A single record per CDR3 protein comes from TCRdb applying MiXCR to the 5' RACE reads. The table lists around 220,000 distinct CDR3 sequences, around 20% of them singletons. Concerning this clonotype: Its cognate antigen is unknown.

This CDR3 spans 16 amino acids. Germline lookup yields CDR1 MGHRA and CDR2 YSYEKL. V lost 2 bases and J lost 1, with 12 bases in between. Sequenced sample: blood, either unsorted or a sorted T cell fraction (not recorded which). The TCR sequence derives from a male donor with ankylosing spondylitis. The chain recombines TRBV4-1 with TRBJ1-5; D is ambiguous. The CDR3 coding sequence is TGCGCCAGCAGCCAATTCGGGGATGGAAGCAATCAGCCCCAGCATTTT. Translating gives CASSQFGDGSNQPQHF.